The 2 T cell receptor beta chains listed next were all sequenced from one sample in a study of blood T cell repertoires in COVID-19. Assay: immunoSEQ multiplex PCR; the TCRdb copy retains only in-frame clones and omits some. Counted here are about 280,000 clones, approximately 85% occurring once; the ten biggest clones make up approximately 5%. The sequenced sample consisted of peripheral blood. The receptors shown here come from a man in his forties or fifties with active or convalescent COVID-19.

CDR3 residues: CASSEPAGGPGYEQYF. CDR3 nucleotides: TGTGCCAGCAGTGAACCGGCGGGAGGCCCTGGCTACGAGCAGTACTTC. J is TRBJ2-7 and V is TRBV6-1; TRBD2 agrees at 8 bases. The J segment lost 3 bases and the V segment lost 2 bases, leaving 9 bases of the junction unmatched. The CDR3 extends over 16 amino acids. Germline lookup yields CDR1 MNHNS and CDR2 SASEGT.

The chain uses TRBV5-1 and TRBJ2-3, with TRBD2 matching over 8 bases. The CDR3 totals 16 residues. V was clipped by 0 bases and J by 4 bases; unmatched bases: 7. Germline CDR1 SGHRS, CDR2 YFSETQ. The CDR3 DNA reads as TGCGCCAGCAGCTTGGTAAGCGGGAGCGGTCCAGATACGCAGTATTTT. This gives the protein CASSLVSGSGPDTQYF. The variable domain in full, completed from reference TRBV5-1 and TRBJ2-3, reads KAGVTQTPRYLIKTRGQQVTLSCSPISGHRSVSWYQQTPGQGLQFLFEYFSETQRNKGNFPGRFSGRQFSNSRSEMNVSTLELGDSALYLCASSLVSGSGPDTQYFGPGTRLTVL.